This T cell receptor (beta chain) was sequenced for a study of blood T cells in healthy people across ages. Extraction yielded at least 5 micrograms of total RNA per sample. The germline CDR1 and CDR2 sequences are DFQATT and SNEGSKA (reference sequence). The V and J ends lost 4 bases and 3 bases, in that order; junction bases with no gene match: 9. The CDR3 totals 14 residues. The use of a sample-barcoded 5' primer and a J-beta primer mix characterized a second PCR of roughly 6 to 11 cycles. At least 2.5 million CDR3-containing paired-end reads were obtained per sample. MiXCR, applied by TCRdb to the 5' RACE reads, yields one record per CDR3 protein. The data hold 1.5 million to 2 million distinct CDR3 sequences, with approximately 28% observed a single time.

Sample: blood. V is TRBV20-1 and J is TRBJ2-7, with 7 bases lining up with TRBD2. This receptor was obtained from a woman aged 30 to 39 in good health. DNA for the CDR3: TGCAGTGCTATCAAGGCGGGAGAAGGCTACGAGCAGTACTTC. Protein sequence: CSAIKAGEGYEQYF.